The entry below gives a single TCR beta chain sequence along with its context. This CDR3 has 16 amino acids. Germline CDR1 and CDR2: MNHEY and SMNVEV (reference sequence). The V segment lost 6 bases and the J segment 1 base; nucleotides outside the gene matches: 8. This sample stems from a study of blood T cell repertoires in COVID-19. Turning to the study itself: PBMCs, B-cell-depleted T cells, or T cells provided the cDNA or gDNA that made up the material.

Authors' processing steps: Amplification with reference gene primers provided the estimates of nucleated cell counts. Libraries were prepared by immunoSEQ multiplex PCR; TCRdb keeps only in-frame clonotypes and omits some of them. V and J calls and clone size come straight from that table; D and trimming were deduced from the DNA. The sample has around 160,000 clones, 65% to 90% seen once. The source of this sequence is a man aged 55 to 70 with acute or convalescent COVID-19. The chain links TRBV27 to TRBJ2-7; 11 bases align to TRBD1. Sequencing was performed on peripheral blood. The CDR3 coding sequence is TGTGCCAGCAGCCTCCTCGGGACAGGGGGTTCCTACGAGCAGTACTTC. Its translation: CASSLLGTGGSYEQYF.